This TCR beta chain was sequenced during a study of cytomegalovirus exposure and HLA in healthy donors. At the level of the study: As an earlier analysis found, 180 million or so T cells yielded about 120 million unique TCR beta sequences.

To note about this clone: Its antigen is not known.

A multiplex PCR was run with 60 Vbeta primers and 13 Jbeta primers. Clones were sequenced by immunoSEQ multiplex PCR, and TCRdb holds only the in-frame ones, with some missing. The table includes about 160,000 clones, roughly four fifths detected once. Germline CDR1 reads PRHDT; CDR2 reads FYEKMQ (reference sequence). Trimming took 5 bases from V and 3 from J; bases not matched to a gene: 6. The CDR3 runs 15 residues. Study-level results: In a later analysis, HLA-associated TCR beta chains were more clonally expanded than equally common others. The authors reported that TCR beta sequences could predict HLA-A and HLA-B alleles. These predictions were accurate for most subjects in the first cohort. Later genetic work tied a missense DCLRE1C variant to beta-chain V and J trimming.

The chain couples TRBV13 to TRBJ2-7; TRBD1 matches 11 bases. Sequenced input: PBMCs. The receptor's source is a girl aged 2-10 years in good health and CMV-seropositive. CDR3 protein: CASSPWGQGGYEQYF. The CDR3, as DNA: TGTGCCAGCAGCCCCTGGGGACAGGGGGGCTACGAGCAGTACTTC.